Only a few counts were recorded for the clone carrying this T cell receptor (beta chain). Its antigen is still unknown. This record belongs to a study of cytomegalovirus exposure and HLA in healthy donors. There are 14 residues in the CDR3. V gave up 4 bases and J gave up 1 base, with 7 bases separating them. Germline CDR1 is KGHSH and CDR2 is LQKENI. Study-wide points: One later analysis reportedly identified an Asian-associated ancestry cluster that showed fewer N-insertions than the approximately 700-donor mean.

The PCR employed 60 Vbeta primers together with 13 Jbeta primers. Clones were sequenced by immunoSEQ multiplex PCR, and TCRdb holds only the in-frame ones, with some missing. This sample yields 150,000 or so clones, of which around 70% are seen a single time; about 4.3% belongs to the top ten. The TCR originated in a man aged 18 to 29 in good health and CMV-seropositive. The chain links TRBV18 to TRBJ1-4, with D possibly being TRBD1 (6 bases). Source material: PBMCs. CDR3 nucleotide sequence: TGTGCCAGCTCACTCAGGGGAACTAATGAAAAACTGTTTTTT. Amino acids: CASSLRGTNEKLFF.